Each of the 8 T cell receptor beta chains below was sequenced from the same sample in a study of T-cell memory formation after mild COVID-19. TCRdb re-called the 5' RACE reads through MiXCR, storing one row per CDR3 protein. This sample has a few hundred thousand distinct CDR3 sequences, with about a sixth found just once. The sample taken for sequencing was PBMCs or a T cell subset sorted from them (not recorded which). The receptors stem from a man between 18 and 29 years old who had mild COVID-19 (a few samples of this study predate the infection). Cell type and time point are not known.

The table lists this clonotype with a few counts. This chain joins TRBV5-5 and TRBJ2-3; 7 bases map to TRBD1. Germline V gene sequence: CDR1 SGHKS, CDR2 YYEKEE (reference sequence). The CDR3 length is 13 residues. The junction had 5 bases not matched to a gene; V was cut back by 5 bases and J by 5 bases. The CDR3 loop reads CASSSWTGDTQYF. The DNA for the CDR3 is TGTGCCAGCAGTTCATGGACAGGAGATACGCAGTATTTT.

This clonotype showed up just a few times. CDR3 sequence: CASSSQGPRNQPQHF. The CDR3 bases are TGTGCCAGCAGTTCACAGGGCCCCCGCAATCAGCCCCAGCATTTT. The J gene is TRBJ1-5, the V gene TRBV12-3 or TRBV12-4, with a possible D match to TRBD1 (6 bases). V lost 4 bases to trimming and J lost 2 bases, with 12 bases between them. This CDR3 is 15 amino acids long.

This sequence joins TRBV4-1 and TRBJ2-1, with 8 bases lining up with TRBD2. Unmatched junction bases numbered 9, after V lost 4 bases and J lost 1 base. Germline CDR1 is MGHRA and CDR2 is YSYEKL. This CDR3 contains 17 residues. The CDR3 sequence: CASSPSPGLVSYNEQFF. The CDR3 DNA reads as TGCGCCAGCAGCCCTTCCCCGGGACTAGTTTCCTACAATGAGCAGTTCTTC.

The table lists this clonotype with many counts. The junction shows a germline mismatch at one end, possibly a read error. The chain uses TRBV9 and TRBJ2-3; the D is unclear. CDR1 and CDR2 (germline): SGDLS, YYNGEE. The CDR3 consists of 12 residues. This chain's CDR3 is CASSVRADTQYF. The CDR3 DNA reads TGCGCCAGCAGTGTCCGGGCAGATACGCAGTATTTT.

In this sample, this clonotype turned up many times. The gene calls are TRBV12-3 or TRBV12-4 and TRBJ1-5; 7 positions agree with TRBD1. V shed 2 bases and J 0 bases; nucleotides not matched to a gene: 1. The CDR3 sequence is 15 residues long. DNA for the CDR3: TGTGCCAGCAGTTTAAGGGGGCTTAGCAATCAGCCCCAGCATTTT. Translated, it gives CASSLRGLSNQPQHF.

The rearrangement links TRBV27 to TRBJ2-5; D is perhaps TRBD2 (6 bases). There are 14 residues in the CDR3. Trimming removed 10 bases at V and 3 bases at J, with 18 bases between. Per germline, CDR1 MNHEY and CDR2 SMNVEV (reference sequence). The CDR3 coding sequence is TGTGCCACCAAGAGATGGAGGGAGGAAGAGACCCAGTACTTC. Amino acid sequence: CATKRWREEETQYF.

The CDR3 reads CASSPGLVAGELFF. The CDR3, as DNA: TGTGCCAGCAGTCCCGGACTAGTAGCCGGGGAGCTGTTTTTT. The V gene is TRBV6-5, the J gene TRBJ2-2; 7 bases align to TRBD2. This CDR3 has 14 amino acids. In germline, CDR1 is MNHEY, CDR2 SVGAGI. The trim removed 5 bases at V and 6 bases at J, leaving 6 bases unmatched.

The chain recombines TRBV5-6 with TRBJ2-1, with TRBD2 identical over 8 bases. The germline gives CDR1 SGHDT, CDR2 YYEEEE. The CDR3 is made up of 14 amino acids. Trimming at V came to 7 bases and at J to 3 bases, leaving 6 bases not matched to a gene. This CDR3 reads CASQRTSYYNEQFF. The CDR3 DNA sequence: TGTGCCAGCCAGAGGACTAGCTACTACAATGAGCAGTTCTTC.